The 26 T cell receptor beta chains given below trace back to one sample, sequenced in a study of shared clonotypes between healthy human individuals (dated by TCRdb to 2020 to 2022). The library was made by the immunoSEQ multiplex PCR assay. In its TCRdb copy, this immuneACCESS table keeps in-frame sequences only and misses some clones. Where compared with another copy, unresolved V genes explain less than half of these, and the others have no known cause. The sample yields about 1 million clones; under 80% were counted once. The ten largest clones take up approximately 1.5% of the sample. The sequencing input was memory CD4+ T cells sorted from blood. What this sample's cell subset or site label stands for: CD45RA-negative fraction. The origin of the receptors is a man between 18 and 29 years old in good health.

This rearrangement joins TRBV5-1 to TRBJ2-1, with 12 bases fitting TRBD2. In germline, CDR1 is SGHRS, CDR2 YFSETQ. This CDR3 is built from 14 residues. V was clipped by 7 bases and J by 6 bases; unmatched bases: 5. CDR3 sequence reads: CASQSGLAGNEQFF. CDR3 DNA: TGCGCCAGCCAGTCGGGACTAGCGGGCAATGAGCAGTTCTTC.

The chain has TRBV5-1 and TRBJ2-7, with D perhaps matching TRBD1 or TRBD2 (5 bases each). The length of the CDR3 is 14 residues. CDR1 SGHRS and CDR2 YFSETQ come from the germline V gene. The V end lost 3 bases, the J end lost 6 bases, and 16 bases lay between the germline ends. The CDR3 loop reads CASSSGLELFEQYF. In DNA, the CDR3 is TGCGCCAGCAGCTCGGGGCTGGAACTTTTCGAGCAGTACTTC.

Notes on this clone: Other DNA sequences of this sample code for an identical CDR3. The chain links TRBV7-6 to TRBJ1-1; D is perhaps TRBD1 (5 bases). Germline V gives CDR1 SGHVS, CDR2 FNYEAQ. The CDR3 is made up of 12 amino acids. The V gene lost 4 bases and the J gene lost 4 bases, with 7 bases spanning the gap. The CDR3 DNA sequence: TGTGCCAGCAGCTCCCAGGGCACTGAAGCTTTCTTT. Encoded protein: CASSSQGTEAFF.

The chain recombines TRBV30 with TRBJ2-1; 9 bases agree with TRBD2. The germline CDR1 and CDR2 sequences are GTSNPN and SVGIG (reference sequence). After removal of 4 bases from V and 7 bases from J, the junction contained 11 bases not matched to a gene. The CDR3 is 15 amino acids. The CDR3 here is CAWTKLAGYENEQFF. The CDR3 nucleotides are TGTGCCTGGACCAAGCTAGCGGGATACGAAAATGAGCAGTTCTTC.

The rearrangement links TRBV2 to TRBJ2-2; unclear D gene. Looked up from germline, CDR1 is SNHLY and CDR2 is FYNNEI. This CDR3 region has 14 residues. The V end lost 5 bases, the J end lost 5 bases, and 12 bases lay between the germline ends. DNA of the CDR3: TGTGCCAGCAGTCGGATCCTCCAGACCGGGGAGCTGTTTTTT. This translates into CASSRILQTGELFF.

The chain employs TRBV20-1 and TRBJ1-1; D might be TRBD1 (5 bases). This CDR3 is 11 amino acids long. The germline CDR1 and CDR2 sequences are DFQATT and SNEGSKA (reference sequence). The CDR3 region has the DNA TGCGGGGGGGGTCTGAACACTGAAGCTTTCTTT. As protein: CGGGLNTEAFF.

This clone was seen only a few times. This chain uses TRBV6-1 with TRBJ1-6, with a tentative D call TRBD1 (6 bases). Deletions cut 5 bases from V and 15 bases from J, with 23 bases between. Germline CDR1 MNHNS, CDR2 SASEGT. The CDR3 runs 15 residues. CDR3 sequence: CASSNGQFGLLDLHF. The CDR3, as DNA: TGTGCCAGCAGTAACGGACAGTTCGGGCTCCTGGACCTCCACTTT.

The V call is TRBV5-1, the J call TRBJ1-3; D unresolved. V lost 0 bases and J 0 bases, leaving 7 bases between the germline ends. The CDR3 totals 15 residues. CDR1 is SGHRS and CDR2 is YFSETQ in the germline V gene. CDR3 DNA: TGCGCCAGCAGCTTGGAGACCTACTCTGGAAACACCATATATTTT. Protein sequence: CASSLETYSGNTIYF.

V and J are TRBV2 and TRBJ2-1; 10 positions match TRBD2. The CDR3 is 15 amino acids. The V gene end was trimmed by 5 bases and the J gene end by 6 bases; junction bases not matched to a gene: 7. Germline-derived CDR1 and CDR2 are SNHLY and FYNNEI. The CDR3 nucleotides are TGTGCCAGCAGTCCACTAGCGGGAAAAGCCAATGAGCAGTTCTTC. It specifies CASSPLAGKANEQFF.

Comments on this clone: The germline gene is not matched at one end of the junction; a read error may be the cause. V is TRBV7-7 and J is TRBJ2-1; 8 bases are a match to TRBD2. CDR3 size: 14 residues. The germline V gene encodes CDR1 SSHAT and CDR2 FNYEAQ (reference sequence). The CDR3 reads CASSSGLAYNEQFF. In DNA, the CDR3 is TGTGCTAGCAGCTCGGGACTAGCCTACAATGAGCAGTTCTTC.

This chain connects TRBV2 to TRBJ2-5; 7 bases align to TRBD1. The CDR3 has 11 residues. CDR1 SNHLY and CDR2 FYNNEI come from the germline V gene. CDR3 sequence reads: CGSGGQETQYF. CDR3 DNA sequence: TGTGGATCAGGGGGCCAAGAGACCCAGTACTTC.

This rearrangement joins TRBV30 to TRBJ1-3; D remains unclear. Germline loops: CDR1 GTSNPN, CDR2 SVGIG (reference sequence). Trimming took 1 base from V and 4 from J, leaving 5 bases between them. The CDR3 extends over 12 amino acids. The CDR3 loop reads CAWSAQGNTIYF. CDR3 sequence (DNA): TGTGCCTGGAGTGCCCAGGGAAACACCATATATTTT.

The chain carries TRBV30 and TRBJ2-7; a weak D match, TRBD1 (6 bases). V lost 1 base and J 3 bases, leaving 10 bases between the germline ends. CDR1 GTSNPN and CDR2 SVGIG come from the germline V gene (reference sequence). The CDR3 has 13 amino acids. The CDR3: CAWSGDRYYEQYF. CDR3 nucleotides: TGTGCCTGGAGTGGCGACAGGTACTACGAGCAGTACTTC.

This clone has just one count. This rearrangement joins TRBV19 to TRBJ1-1; D perhaps matches TRBD1 (6 bases). This CDR3 contains 15 residues. Per germline, CDR1 LNHDA and CDR2 SQIVND (reference sequence). Trimming took off 7 bases at V and 5 bases at J, with 20 bases between the two ends. The CDR3 reads CASTLSGGLQTEAFF. As DNA, the CDR3 is TGTGCCAGTACCCTGTCCGGGGGGCTCCAAACTGAAGCTTTCTTT.

A single count supports this clone. The rearrangement uses TRBV9 and TRBJ2-3; TRBD2 agrees at 8 bases. CDR1 is SGDLS, CDR2 YYNGEE, per germline. CDR3 size: 22 residues. The V and J ends lost 3 bases and 2 bases, in that order; junction bases with no gene match: 26. The CDR3 here is CASSDADLTGGPSEGPTDTQYF. CDR3 nucleotides: TGTGCCAGCAGCGATGCCGACTTGACGGGGGGGCCATCGGAAGGACCCACAGATACGCAGTATTTT.

In DNA form, the CDR3 reads TGTGCCAGCAGTTACGGAAGGACCGTCGTCCCCGGGGAGCTGTTTTTT. Amino acids: CASSYGRTVVPGELFF. This chain uses TRBV27 with TRBJ2-2; D remains unclear. V was shortened by 4 bases and J by 6 bases, with 18 bases between the two germline ends. This CDR3 is 16 amino acids long. CDR1 is MNHEY and CDR2 is SMNVEV in the germline V gene (reference sequence).

J is TRBJ1-2 and V is TRBV7-9; maybe TRBD1 (6 bases). Per the germline V gene, CDR1 is SEHNR and CDR2 is FQNEAQ (reference sequence). Trimming shortened V by 7 bases and J by 2 bases, and 14 bases separated the two germline ends. The CDR3 has 14 residues. The CDR3 DNA reads TGTGCCAGCACCCTATGGGACAACAACTATGGCTACACCTTC. This sequence encodes CASTLWDNNYGYTF.

V and J are TRBV6-5 and TRBJ2-2; no definite D call. Germline V lookup: CDR1 MNHEY, CDR2 SVGAGI. The V end lost 6 bases, the J end lost 4 bases, and 15 bases lay between the germline ends. The CDR3 totals 15 residues. This CDR3 reads CASRRPSSGTGELFF. The CDR3 nucleotides read TGTGCCAGCAGACGACCGTCCTCGGGCACCGGGGAGCTGTTTTTT.

The chain combines TRBV10-3 with TRBJ2-7, with 11 bases that match TRBD2. The V segment lost 3 bases and the J segment 1 base; nucleotides outside the gene matches: 5. Germline CDR1 is ENHRY and CDR2 is SYGVKD. CDR3 size: 16 residues. The CDR3 region has the DNA TGTGCCATCAGTGATGGGACTAGCGGAAATTCCTACGAGCAGTACTTC. Protein sequence: CAISDGTSGNSYEQYF.

The chain links TRBV5-1 to TRBJ2-1; TRBD2 aligns across 10 bases. Losses at the gene ends were 6 bases for V and 8 bases for J; bases not matched to a gene: 14. From germline, CDR1 is SGHRS and CDR2 YFSETQ. This CDR3 spans 16 amino acids. CDR3 amino acids: CASTPQLAGFIYEQFF. As DNA, the CDR3 is TGCGCCAGCACGCCACAACTAGCGGGATTTATCTATGAGCAGTTCTTC.

The J gene is TRBJ1-2, the V gene TRBV6-6; TRBD1 matches 7 bases. The J segment lost 1 base and the V segment lost 7 bases, leaving 6 bases of the junction unmatched. The CDR3 runs to 14 residues. Germline V gives CDR1 MNHNY, CDR2 SVGAGI (reference sequence). As DNA, the CDR3 is TGTGCCAGCAACCCACAGGGGATTAACTATGGCTACACCTTC. The encoded protein is CASNPQGINYGYTF.

This clone has just one count. For the CDR3, the DNA is TGTGCCAGCGCCTTGGGGCAGGGGGCTGCAAACTATGGCTACACCTTC. Translation: CASALGQGAANYGYTF. The chain is built from TRBV7-9 and TRBJ1-2, with 8 bases that match TRBD1. There are 16 residues in the CDR3. CDR1 is SEHNR, CDR2 FQNEAQ, per germline (reference sequence). V shed 8 bases, J shed 2 bases, and the junction held 13 bases outside the gene matches.

CDR3 protein: CAISEHSRDVTTYEQYF. CDR3 DNA sequence: TGTGCCATCAGTGAACATAGCAGGGACGTCACAACTTACGAGCAGTACTTC. J is TRBJ2-7 and V is TRBV10-3; either TRBD1 or TRBD2 may fit D (5 bases each). Between the trimmed V and J ends, which lost 3 bases and 4 bases, there was a span of 22 bases. Germline V gene lookup returns CDR1 ENHRY and CDR2 SYGVKD. The CDR3 is 17 residues long.

This clone has more than one count but fewer than ten. The chain carries TRBV6-5 and TRBJ2-6, with D possibly being TRBD2 (6 bases). The V and J ends lost 4 bases and 2 bases respectively, with 9 bases between them. Looked up from germline, CDR1 is MNHEY and CDR2 is SVGAGI. The CDR3 spans 15 residues. CDR3 sequence reads: CASSLEGPGANVLTF. The DNA for the CDR3 is TGTGCCAGCAGTTTGGAGGGTCCTGGGGCCAACGTCCTGACTTTC.

This clone occurred a few times. This chain connects TRBV2 to TRBJ1-1, with D hard to call. The CDR3 extends over 14 amino acids. Germline V gene sequence: CDR1 SNHLY, CDR2 FYNNEI. Trimming pared 8 bases from V and 2 bases from J, leaving 15 bases between. In DNA, the CDR3 is TGTGCCAGCCTCCCTCGGCAAACCAACACTGAAGCTTTCTTT. The encoded protein is CASLPRQTNTEAFF.

With respect to this clone: At the DNA level, this CDR3 is encoded by other sequences in the same sample as well. The chain carries TRBV28 and TRBJ2-7; D is undetermined. CDR3 length equals 12 residues. V was cut by 4 bases and J by 2 bases, with 6 bases left in between. CDR1 and CDR2 from the germline V gene are MDHEN and SYDVKM. For the CDR3, the DNA is TGTGCCAGCAGTTCCCCCCCCTACGAGCAGTACTTC. Translating gives CASSSPPYEQYF. The entire variable domain, with the rest obtained from reference TRBV28 and TRBJ2-7, is as follows: DVKVTQSSRYLVKRTGEKVFLECVQDMDHENMFWYRQDPGLGLRLIYFSYDVKMKEKGDIPEGYSVSREKKERFSLILESASTNQTSMYLCASSSPPYEQYFGPGTRLTVT.